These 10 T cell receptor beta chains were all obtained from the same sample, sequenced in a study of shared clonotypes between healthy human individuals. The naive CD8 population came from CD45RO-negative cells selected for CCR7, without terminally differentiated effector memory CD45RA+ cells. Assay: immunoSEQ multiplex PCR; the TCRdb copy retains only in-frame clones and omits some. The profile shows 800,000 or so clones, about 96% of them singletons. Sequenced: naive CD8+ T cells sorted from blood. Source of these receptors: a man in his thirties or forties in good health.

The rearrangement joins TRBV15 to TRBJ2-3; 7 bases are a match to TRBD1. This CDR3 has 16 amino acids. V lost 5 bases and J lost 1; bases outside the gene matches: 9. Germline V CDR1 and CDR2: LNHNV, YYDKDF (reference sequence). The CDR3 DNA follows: TGTGCCACCAGCCGTCCCGGACAGGTGGGCACAGATACGCAGTATTTT. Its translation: CATSRPGQVGTDTQYF.

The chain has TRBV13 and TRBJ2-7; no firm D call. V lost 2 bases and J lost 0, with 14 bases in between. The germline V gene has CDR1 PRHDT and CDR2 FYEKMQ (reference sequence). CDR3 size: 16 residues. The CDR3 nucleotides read TGTGCCAGCAGCTTATGGGCCCATGGCGCCTCCTACGAGCAGTACTTC. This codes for CASSLWAHGASYEQYF.

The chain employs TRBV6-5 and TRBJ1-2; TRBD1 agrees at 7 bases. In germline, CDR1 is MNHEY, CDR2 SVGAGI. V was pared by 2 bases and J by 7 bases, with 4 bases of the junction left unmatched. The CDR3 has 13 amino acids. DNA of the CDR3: TGTGCCAGCAGTTACACAGGGGACCTTGGCTACACCTTC. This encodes CASSYTGDLGYTF.

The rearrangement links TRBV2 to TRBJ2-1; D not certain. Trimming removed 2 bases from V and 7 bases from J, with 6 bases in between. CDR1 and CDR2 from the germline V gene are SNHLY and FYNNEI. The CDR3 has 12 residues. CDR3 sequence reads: CASSEQVNEQFF. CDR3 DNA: TGTGCCAGCAGTGAACAGGTAAATGAGCAGTTCTTC.

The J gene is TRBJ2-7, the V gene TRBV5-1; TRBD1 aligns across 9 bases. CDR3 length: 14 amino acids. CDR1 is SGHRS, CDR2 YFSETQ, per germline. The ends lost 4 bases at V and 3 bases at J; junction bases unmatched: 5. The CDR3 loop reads CASSPSTGGYEQYF. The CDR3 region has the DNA TGCGCCAGCAGCCCGTCGACAGGGGGCTACGAGCAGTACTTC.

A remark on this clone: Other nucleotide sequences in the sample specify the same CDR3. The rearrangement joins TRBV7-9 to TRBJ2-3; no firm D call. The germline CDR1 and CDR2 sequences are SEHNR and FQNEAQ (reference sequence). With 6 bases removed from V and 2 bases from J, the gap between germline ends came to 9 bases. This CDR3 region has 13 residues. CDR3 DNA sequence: TGTGCCAGCAGTCCCACGGACACAGATACGCAGTATTTT. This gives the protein CASSPTDTDTQYF.

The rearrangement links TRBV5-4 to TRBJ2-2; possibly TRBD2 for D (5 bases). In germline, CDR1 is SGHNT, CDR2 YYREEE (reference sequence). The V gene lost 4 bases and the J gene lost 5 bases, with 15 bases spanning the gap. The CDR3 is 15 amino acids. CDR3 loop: CASSKEGEGTGELFF. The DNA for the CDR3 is TGTGCCAGCAGCAAAGAGGGAGAGGGTACCGGGGAGCTGTTTTTT.

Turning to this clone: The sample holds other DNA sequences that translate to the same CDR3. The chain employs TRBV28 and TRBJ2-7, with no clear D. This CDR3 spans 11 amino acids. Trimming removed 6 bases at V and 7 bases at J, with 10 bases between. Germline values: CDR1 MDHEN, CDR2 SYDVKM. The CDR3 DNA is TGTGCCAGCAGCCTGGCATATGAGCAGTACTTC. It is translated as CASSLAYEQYF.

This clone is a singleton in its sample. This chain's CDR3 is CASSGQGNTGELFF. The CDR3 bases are TGTGCCAGCAGTGGGCAGGGGAACACCGGGGAGCTGTTTTTT. This chain connects TRBV25-1 to TRBJ2-2; D is perhaps TRBD1 (5 bases). This CDR3 has 14 residues. Germline V lookup: CDR1 MGHDK, CDR2 SYGVNS. Between the trimmed V and J ends, which lost 4 bases and 1 base, there was a span of 7 bases.

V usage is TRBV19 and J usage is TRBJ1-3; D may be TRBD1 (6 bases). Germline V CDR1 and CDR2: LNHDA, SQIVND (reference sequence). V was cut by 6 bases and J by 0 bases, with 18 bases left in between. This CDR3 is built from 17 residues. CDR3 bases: TGTGCCAGTAGAACCGCTGACAGGACTAGCTCTGGAAACACCATATATTTT. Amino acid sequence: CASRTADRTSSGNTIYF.